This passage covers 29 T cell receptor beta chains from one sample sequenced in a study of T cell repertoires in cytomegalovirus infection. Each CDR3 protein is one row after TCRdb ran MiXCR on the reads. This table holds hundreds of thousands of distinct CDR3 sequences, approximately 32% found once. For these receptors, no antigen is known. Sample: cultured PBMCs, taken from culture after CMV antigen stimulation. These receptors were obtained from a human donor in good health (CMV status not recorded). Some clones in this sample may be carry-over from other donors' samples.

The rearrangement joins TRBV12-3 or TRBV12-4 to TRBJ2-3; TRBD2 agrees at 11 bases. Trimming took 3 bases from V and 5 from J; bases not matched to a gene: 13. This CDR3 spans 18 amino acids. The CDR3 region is CASSFPGYSGRAKDTQYF. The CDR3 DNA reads TGTGCCAGCAGTTTCCCTGGGTATAGCGGGAGGGCCAAAGATACGCAGTATTTT.

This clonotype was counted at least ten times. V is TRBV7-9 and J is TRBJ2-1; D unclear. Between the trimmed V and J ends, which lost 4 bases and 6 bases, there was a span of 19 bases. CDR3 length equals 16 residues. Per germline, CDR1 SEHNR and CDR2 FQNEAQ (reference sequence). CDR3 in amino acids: CASSSTSGGAGNEQFF. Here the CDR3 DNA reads TGTGCCAGCAGCTCCACCTCAGGCGGAGCAGGCAATGAGCAGTTCTTC. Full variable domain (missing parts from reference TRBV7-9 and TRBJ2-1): DTGVSQNPRHKITKRGQNVTFRCDPISEHNRLYWYRQTLGQGPEFLTYFQNEAQLEKSRLLSDRFSAERPKGSFSTLEIQRTEQGDSAMYLCASSSTSGGAGNEQFFGPGTRLTVL.

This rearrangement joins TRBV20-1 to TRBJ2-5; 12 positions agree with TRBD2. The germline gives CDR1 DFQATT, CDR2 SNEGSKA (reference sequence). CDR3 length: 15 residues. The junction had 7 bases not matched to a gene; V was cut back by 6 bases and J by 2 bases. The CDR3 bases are TGCAGTGCCCTAGCGGGAGGGGTCGTTCAAGAGACCCAGTACTTC. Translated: CSALAGGVVQETQYF.

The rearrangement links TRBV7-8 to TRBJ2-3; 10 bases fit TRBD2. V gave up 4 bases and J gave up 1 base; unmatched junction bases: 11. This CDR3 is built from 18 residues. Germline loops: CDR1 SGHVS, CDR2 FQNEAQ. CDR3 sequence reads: CASSSLSGGGGGTDTQYF. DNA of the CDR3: TGTGCCAGCAGCTCCCTCAGCGGGGGGGGCGGGGGCACAGATACGCAGTATTTT.

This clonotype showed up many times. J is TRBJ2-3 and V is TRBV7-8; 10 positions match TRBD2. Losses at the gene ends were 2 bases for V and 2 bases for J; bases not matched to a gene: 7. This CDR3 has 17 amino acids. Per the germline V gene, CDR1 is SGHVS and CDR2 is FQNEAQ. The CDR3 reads CASSLRASGGFTDTQYF. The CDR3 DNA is TGTGCCAGCAGCTTAAGGGCTAGCGGGGGTTTCACAGATACGCAGTATTTT.

As DNA, the CDR3 is TGTGCCAGCAGCCGCATCGCTGAGCAGTTCTTC. Translation: CASSRIAEQFF. This chain connects TRBV7-9 to TRBJ2-1; D gene unclear. Looked up from germline, CDR1 is SEHNR and CDR2 is FQNEAQ (reference sequence). The CDR3 length is 11 residues. The V gene lost 5 bases and the J gene lost 9 bases, with 8 bases spanning the gap.

The CDR3 DNA sequence: TGTGCCAGCAACGACCGTGGGACTAGCGGGGTCACCGGGGAGCTGTTTTTT. Its protein product is CASNDRGTSGVTGELFF. The genes are TRBV12-3 or TRBV12-4 and TRBJ2-2; 13 positions agree with TRBD2. V dropped 7 bases and J dropped 4; count of bases not matched to a gene: 9. CDR3 length: 17 residues.

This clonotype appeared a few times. The CDR3 DNA sequence: TGTGCCAGCAGCTTTGGTAGGGACGGCTACGAGCAGTACTTC. This translates into CASSFGRDGYEQYF. The J gene is TRBJ2-7, the V gene TRBV7-8, with D perhaps being TRBD1 or TRBD2 (5 bases each). Germline CDR1 is SGHVS and CDR2 is FQNEAQ. The CDR3 has 14 amino acids. V lost 3 bases, J lost 3 bases, and 12 bases lay in between. The variable domain in full, completed from reference TRBV7-8 and TRBJ2-7, reads GAGVSQSPRYKVAKRGQDVALRCDPISGHVSLFWYQQALGQGPEFLTYFQNEAQLDKSGLPSDRFFAERPEGSVSTLKIQRTQQEDSAVYLCASSFGRDGYEQYFGPGTRLTVT.

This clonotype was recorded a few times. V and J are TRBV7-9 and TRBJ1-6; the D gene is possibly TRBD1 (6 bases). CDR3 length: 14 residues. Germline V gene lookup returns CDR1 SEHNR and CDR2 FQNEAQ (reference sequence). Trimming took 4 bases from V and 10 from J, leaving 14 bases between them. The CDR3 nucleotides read TGTGCCAGCAGCTCCGGGACACAAGAATCACCCCTCCACTTT. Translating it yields CASSSGTQESPLHF.

The chain's CDR3 is CASSYSPTGNTEAFF. The CDR3 nucleotides are TGTGCCAGCAGTTACTCCCCGACAGGGAACACTGAAGCTTTCTTT. V is TRBV6-8 and J is TRBJ1-1; D is perhaps TRBD1 (6 bases). Germline-derived CDR1 and CDR2 are MNHGY and SAAAGT. V lost 0 bases and J lost 1, with 9 bases in between. The CDR3 runs 15 residues.

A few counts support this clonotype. In nucleotides, the CDR3 is TGTGCCAGCGGCGGACTAGCGGGAGGCCACAACAATGAGCAGTTCTTC. This codes for CASGGLAGGHNNEQFF. The rearrangement uses TRBV6-1 and TRBJ2-1; TRBD2 matches at 14 bases. V shed 8 bases and J 5 bases; nucleotides not matched to a gene: 8. The length of the CDR3 is 16 residues. CDR1 MNHNS and CDR2 SASEGT come from the germline V gene.

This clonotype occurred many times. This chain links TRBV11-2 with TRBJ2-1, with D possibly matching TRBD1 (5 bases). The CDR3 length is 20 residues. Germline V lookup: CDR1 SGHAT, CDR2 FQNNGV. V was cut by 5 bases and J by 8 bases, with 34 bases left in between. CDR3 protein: CASSTAIGARVWVSSDEQFF. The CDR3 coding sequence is TGTGCCAGCAGCACTGCGATTGGGGCCAGGGTCTGGGTGAGCAGCGATGAGCAGTTCTTC. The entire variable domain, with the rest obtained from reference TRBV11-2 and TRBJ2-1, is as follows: EAGVAQSPRYKIIEKRQSVAFWCNPISGHATLYWYQQILGQGPKLLIQFQNNGVVDDSQLPKDRFSAERLKGVDSTLKIQPAKLEDSAVYLCASSTAIGARVWVSSDEQFFGPGTRLTVL.

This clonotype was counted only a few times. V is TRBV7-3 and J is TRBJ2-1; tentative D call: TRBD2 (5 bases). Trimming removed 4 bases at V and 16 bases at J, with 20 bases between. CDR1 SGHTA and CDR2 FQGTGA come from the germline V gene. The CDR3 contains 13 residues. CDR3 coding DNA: TGTGCCAGCAGCTCGGAACCGGGGTTCGGTGAATTCTTC. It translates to CASSSEPGFGEFF.

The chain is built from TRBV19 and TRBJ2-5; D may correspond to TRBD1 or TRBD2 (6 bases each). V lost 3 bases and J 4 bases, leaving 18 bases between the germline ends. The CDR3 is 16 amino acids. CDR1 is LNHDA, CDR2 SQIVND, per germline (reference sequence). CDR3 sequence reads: CASSIGVGGNRETQYF. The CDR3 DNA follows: TGTGCCAGTAGTATCGGGGTAGGGGGGAATAGAGAGACCCAGTACTTC.

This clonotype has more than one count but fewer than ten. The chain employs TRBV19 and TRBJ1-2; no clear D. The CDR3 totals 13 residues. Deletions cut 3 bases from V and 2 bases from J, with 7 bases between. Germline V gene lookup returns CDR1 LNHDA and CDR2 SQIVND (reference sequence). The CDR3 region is CASSIETNYGYTF. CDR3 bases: TGTGCCAGTAGTATCGAGACCAACTATGGCTACACCTTC.

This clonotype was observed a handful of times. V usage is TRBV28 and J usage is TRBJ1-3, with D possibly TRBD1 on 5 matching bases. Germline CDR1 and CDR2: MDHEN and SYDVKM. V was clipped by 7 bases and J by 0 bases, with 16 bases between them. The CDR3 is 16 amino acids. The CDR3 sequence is CASTLGGAISGNTIYF. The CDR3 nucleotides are TGTGCCAGCACCCTAGGAGGGGCTATCTCTGGAAACACCATATATTTT.

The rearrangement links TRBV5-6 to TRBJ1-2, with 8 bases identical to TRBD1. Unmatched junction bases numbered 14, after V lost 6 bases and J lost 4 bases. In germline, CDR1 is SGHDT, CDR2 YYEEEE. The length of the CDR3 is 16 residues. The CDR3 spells CASINHRGASLYGYTF. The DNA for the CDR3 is TGTGCCAGCATCAATCACAGGGGGGCGTCTCTCTATGGCTACACCTTC.

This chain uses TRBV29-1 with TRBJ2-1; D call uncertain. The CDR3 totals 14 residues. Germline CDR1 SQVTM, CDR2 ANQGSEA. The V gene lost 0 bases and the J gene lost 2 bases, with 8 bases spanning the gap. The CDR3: CSVEDREPYNEQFF. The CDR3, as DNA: TGCAGCGTTGAAGATCGAGAACCCTACAATGAGCAGTTCTTC.

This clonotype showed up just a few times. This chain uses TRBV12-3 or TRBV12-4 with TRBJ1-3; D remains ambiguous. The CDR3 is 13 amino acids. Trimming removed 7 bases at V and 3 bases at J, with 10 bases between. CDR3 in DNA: TGTGCCAGCACCTCGTTGGGTGGAAACACCATATATTTT. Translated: CASTSLGGNTIYF.

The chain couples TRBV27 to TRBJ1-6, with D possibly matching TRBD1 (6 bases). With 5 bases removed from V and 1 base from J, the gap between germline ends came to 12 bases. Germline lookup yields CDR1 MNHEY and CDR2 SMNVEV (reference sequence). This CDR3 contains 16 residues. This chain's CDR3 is CASSDPRGSYNSPLHF. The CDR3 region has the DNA TGTGCCAGCAGTGATCCTAGGGGGTCCTATAATTCACCCCTCCACTTT.

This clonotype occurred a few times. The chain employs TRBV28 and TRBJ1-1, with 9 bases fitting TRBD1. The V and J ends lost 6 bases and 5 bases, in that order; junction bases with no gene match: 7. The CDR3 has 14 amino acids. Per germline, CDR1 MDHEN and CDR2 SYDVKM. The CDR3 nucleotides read TGTGCCAGCAGCCCCGGGACAGGGATGACTGAAGCTTTCTTT. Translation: CASSPGTGMTEAFF.

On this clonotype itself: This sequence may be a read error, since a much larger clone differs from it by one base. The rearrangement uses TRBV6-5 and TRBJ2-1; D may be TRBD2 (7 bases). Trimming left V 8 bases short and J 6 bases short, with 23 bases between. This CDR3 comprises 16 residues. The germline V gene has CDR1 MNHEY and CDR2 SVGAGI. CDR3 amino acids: CASGLRGLPPGNEQFF. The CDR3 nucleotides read TGTGCCAGCGGCTTGCGGGGGCTACCCCCGGGCAATGAGCAGTTCTTC.

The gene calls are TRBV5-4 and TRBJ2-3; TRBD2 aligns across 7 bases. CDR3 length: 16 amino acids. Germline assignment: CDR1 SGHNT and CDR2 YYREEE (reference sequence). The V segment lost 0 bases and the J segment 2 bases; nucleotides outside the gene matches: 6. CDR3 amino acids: CASSLVRGRYTDTQYF. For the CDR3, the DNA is TGTGCCAGCAGCTTGGTGCGCGGGAGATACACAGATACGCAGTATTTT.

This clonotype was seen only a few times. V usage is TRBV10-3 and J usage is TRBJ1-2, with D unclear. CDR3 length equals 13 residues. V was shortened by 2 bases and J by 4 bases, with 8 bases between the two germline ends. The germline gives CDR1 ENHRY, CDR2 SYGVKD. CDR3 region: CAISEMSPYGYTF. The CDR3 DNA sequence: TGTGCCATCAGTGAGATGTCTCCCTATGGCTACACCTTC.

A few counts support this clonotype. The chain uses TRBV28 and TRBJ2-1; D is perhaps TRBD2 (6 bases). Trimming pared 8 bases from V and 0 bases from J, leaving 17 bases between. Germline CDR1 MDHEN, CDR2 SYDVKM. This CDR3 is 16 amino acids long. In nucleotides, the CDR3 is TGTGCCAGCCTCGGGCGGGAAGGTAGCTCCTACAATGAGCAGTTCTTC. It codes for CASLGREGSSYNEQFF.

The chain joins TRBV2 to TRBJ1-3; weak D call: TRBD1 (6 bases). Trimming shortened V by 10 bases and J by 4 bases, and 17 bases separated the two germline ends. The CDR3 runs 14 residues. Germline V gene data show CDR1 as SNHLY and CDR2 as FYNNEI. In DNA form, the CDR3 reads TGTGCCATAATTCCTCCGGGGGGCGGAAACACCATATATTTT. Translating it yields CAIIPPGGGNTIYF.

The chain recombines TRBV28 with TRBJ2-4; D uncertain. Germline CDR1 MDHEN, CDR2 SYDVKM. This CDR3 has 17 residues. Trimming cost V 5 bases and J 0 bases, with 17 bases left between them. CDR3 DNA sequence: TGTGCCAGCAGTCTCATGCTGACTGTACAAGCCAAAAACATTCAGTACTTC. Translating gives CASSLMLTVQAKNIQYF.

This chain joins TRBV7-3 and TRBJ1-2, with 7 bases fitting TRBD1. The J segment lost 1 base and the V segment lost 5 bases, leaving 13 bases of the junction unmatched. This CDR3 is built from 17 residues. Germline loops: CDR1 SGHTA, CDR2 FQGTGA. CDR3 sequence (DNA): TGTGCCAGCAGCGGGGGGGGACAGCAATTTCGTAACTATGGCTACACCTTC. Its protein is CASSGGGQQFRNYGYTF.

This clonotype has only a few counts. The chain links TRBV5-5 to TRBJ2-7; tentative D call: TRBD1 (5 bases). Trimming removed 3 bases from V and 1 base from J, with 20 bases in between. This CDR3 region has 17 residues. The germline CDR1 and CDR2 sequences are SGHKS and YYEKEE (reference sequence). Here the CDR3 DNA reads TGTGCCAGCAGCTCCTACCCGACAGTTCTAATTTCCTACGAGCAGTACTTC. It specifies CASSSYPTVLISYEQYF.